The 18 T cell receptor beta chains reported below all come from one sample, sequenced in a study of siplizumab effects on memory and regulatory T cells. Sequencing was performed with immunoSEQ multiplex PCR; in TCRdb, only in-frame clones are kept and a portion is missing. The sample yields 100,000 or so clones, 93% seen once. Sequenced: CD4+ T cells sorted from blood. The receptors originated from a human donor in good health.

This CDR3 reads CASSSNRGYEQYF. The DNA of the CDR3 is TGTGCCAGCAGTTCCAACAGGGGCTACGAGCAGTACTTC. The rearrangement joins TRBV6-5 to TRBJ2-7, with 7 bases aligning to TRBD1. From germline, CDR1 is MNHEY and CDR2 SVGAGI. This CDR3 region has 13 residues. V trimming: 4 bases; J trimming: 3 bases; junction bases outside the gene matches: 3.

This CDR3 is CASSPLPGMRGEKLFF. The CDR3 nucleotides are TGTGCCAGCTCACCCCTCCCGGGCATGAGGGGTGAAAAACTGTTTTTT. The chain couples TRBV18 to TRBJ1-4, with D perhaps matching TRBD1 (5 bases). V was shortened by 3 bases and J by 7 bases, with 18 bases between the two germline ends. CDR1 is KGHSH and CDR2 is LQKENI in the germline V gene. The CDR3 is 16 amino acids.

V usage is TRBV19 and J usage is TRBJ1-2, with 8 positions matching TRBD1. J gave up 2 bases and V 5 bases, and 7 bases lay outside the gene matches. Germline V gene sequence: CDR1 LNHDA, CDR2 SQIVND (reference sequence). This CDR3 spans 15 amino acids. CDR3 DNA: TGTGCCAGTAGTCCCAAATGGACAGGGAACTATGGCTACACCTTC. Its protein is CASSPKWTGNYGYTF.

CDR3: CASSGQASNQPQHF. CDR3 nucleotide sequence: TGTGCCAGCTCAGGACAGGCGAGCAATCAGCCCCAGCATTTT. This chain links TRBV18 with TRBJ1-5; 7 bases align to TRBD1. CDR1 is KGHSH, CDR2 LQKENI, per germline. The CDR3 is 14 amino acids. V dropped 5 bases and J dropped 1; count of bases not matched to a gene: 2.

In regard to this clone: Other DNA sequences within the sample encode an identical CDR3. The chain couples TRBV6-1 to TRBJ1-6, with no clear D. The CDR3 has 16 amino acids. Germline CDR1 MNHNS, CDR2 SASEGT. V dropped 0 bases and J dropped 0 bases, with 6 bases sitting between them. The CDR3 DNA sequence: TGTGCCAGCAGTGAAGCAGGGAGCTCCTATAATTCACCCCTCCACTTT. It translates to CASSEAGSSYNSPLHF.

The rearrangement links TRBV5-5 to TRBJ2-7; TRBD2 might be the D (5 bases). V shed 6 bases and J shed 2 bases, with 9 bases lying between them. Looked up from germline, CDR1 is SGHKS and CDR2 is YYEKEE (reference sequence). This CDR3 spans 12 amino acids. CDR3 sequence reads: CASKGGPYEQYF. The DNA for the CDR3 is TGTGCCAGCAAGGGCGGGCCCTACGAGCAGTACTTC.

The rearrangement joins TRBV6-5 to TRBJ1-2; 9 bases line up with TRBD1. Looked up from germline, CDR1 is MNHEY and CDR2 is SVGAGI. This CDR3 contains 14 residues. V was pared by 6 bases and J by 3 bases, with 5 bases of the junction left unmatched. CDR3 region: CASRRTGADYGYTF. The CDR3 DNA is TGTGCCAGCAGGAGGACAGGGGCTGACTATGGCTACACCTTC.

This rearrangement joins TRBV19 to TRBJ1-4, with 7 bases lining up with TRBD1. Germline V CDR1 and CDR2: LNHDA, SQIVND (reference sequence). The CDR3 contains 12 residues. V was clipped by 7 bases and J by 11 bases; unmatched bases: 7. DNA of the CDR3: TGTGCCAGTACCGCGGACAGGTCGAAACTGTTTTTT. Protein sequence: CASTADRSKLFF.

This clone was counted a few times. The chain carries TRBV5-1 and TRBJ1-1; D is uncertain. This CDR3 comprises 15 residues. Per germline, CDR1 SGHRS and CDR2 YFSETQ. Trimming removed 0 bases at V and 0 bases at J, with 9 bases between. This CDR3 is CASSLEWGVNTEAFF. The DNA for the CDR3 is TGCGCCAGCAGCTTGGAATGGGGAGTGAACACTGAAGCTTTCTTT.

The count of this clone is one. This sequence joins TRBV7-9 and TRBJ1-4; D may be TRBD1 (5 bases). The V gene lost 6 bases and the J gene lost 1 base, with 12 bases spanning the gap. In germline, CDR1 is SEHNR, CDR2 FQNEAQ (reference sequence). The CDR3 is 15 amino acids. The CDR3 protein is CASSRIRGTNEKLFF. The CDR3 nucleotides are TGTGCCAGCAGTCGAATTAGGGGAACTAATGAAAAACTGTTTTTT.

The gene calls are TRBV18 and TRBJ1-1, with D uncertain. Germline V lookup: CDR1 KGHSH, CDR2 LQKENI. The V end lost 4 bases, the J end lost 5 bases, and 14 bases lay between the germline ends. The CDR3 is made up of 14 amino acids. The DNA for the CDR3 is TGTGCCAGCTCACTGGGGTTGGTAGATACTGAAGCTTTCTTT. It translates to CASSLGLVDTEAFF.

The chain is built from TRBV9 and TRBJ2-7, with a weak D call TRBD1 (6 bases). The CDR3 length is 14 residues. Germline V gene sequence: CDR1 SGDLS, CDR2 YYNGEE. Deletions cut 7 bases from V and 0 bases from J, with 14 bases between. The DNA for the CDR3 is TGTGCCAGCGGACGGACAGTAACCTCCTACGAGCAGTACTTC. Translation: CASGRTVTSYEQYF.

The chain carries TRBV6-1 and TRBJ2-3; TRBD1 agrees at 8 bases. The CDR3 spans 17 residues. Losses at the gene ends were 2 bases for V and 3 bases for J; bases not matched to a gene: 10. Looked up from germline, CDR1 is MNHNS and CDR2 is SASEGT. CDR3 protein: CASSEFQGQGWTDTQYF. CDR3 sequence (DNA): TGTGCCAGCAGTGAATTCCAAGGACAGGGATGGACAGATACGCAGTATTTT.

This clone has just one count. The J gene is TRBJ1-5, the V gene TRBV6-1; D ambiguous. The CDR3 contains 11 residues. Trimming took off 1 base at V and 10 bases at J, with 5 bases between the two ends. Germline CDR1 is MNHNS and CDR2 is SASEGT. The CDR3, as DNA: TGTGCCAGCAGTGAAGAGAGACCCCAGCATTTT. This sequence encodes CASSEERPQHF.

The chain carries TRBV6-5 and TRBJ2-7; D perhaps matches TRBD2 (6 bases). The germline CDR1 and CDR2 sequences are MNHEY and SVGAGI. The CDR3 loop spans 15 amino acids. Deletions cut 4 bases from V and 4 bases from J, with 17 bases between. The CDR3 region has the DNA TGTGCCAGCAGTTTCACCCCTCCCCTAGCGTACGAGCAGTACTTC. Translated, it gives CASSFTPPLAYEQYF.

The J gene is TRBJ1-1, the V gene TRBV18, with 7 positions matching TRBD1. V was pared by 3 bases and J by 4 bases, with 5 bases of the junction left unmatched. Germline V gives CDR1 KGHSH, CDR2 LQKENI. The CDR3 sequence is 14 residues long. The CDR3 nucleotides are TGTGCCAGCTCACCGACAGGGCTGGGCACTGAAGCTTTCTTT. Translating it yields CASSPTGLGTEAFF.

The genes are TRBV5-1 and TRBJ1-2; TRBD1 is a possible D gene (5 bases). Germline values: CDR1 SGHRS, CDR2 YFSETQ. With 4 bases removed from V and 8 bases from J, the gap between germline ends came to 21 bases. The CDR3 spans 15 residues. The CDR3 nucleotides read TGCGCCAGCAGCACTGAGGGGCGAGAAGCGGGGGGCTACACCTTC. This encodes CASSTEGREAGGYTF.

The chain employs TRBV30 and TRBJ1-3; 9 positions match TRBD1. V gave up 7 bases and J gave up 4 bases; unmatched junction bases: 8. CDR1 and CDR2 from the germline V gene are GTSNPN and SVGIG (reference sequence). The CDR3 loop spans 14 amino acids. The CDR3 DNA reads TGTGCCTTCCGGACAGGGGTATCCGGAAACACCATATATTTT. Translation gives CAFRTGVSGNTIYF.